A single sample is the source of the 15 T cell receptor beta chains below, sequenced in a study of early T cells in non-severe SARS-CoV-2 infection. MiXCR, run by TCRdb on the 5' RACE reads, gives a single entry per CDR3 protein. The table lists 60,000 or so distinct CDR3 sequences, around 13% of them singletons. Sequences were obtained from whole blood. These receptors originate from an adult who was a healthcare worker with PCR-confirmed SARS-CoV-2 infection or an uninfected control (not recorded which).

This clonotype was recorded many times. CDR3 coding DNA: TGTGCCAGCAGCTTTGGGCCGGGGAACACTGAAGCTTTCTTT. Translation: CASSFGPGNTEAFF. This chain connects TRBV11-2 to TRBJ1-1; no clear D. V was shortened by 3 bases and J by 1 base, with 9 bases between the two germline ends. Germline V gene sequence: CDR1 SGHAT, CDR2 FQNNGV. The CDR3 consists of 14 residues.

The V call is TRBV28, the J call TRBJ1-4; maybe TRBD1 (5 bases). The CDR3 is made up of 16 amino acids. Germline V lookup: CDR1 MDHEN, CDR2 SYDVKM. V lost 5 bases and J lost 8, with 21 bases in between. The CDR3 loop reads CASSRAGANGWEKLFF. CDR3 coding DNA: TGTGCCAGCAGTCGAGCCGGGGCCAACGGTTGGGAAAAACTGTTTTTT.

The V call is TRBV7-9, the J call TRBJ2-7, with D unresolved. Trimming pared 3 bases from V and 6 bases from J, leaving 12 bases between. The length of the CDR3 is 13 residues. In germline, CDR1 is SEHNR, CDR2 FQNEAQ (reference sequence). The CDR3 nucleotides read TGTGCCAGCAGCTTGGCGCACAGTGGCGAGCAGTACTTC. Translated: CASSLAHSGEQYF.

The CDR3 loop is CSVDGGQYNEQFF. For the CDR3, the DNA is TGCAGCGTTGACGGGGGACAATACAATGAGCAGTTCTTC. The V call is TRBV29-1, the J call TRBJ2-1; D possibly matches TRBD1 or TRBD2 (6 bases each). Germline V gene data show CDR1 as SQVTM and CDR2 as ANQGSEA. The CDR3 is made up of 13 amino acids. With 3 bases removed from V and 4 bases from J, the gap between germline ends came to 10 bases.

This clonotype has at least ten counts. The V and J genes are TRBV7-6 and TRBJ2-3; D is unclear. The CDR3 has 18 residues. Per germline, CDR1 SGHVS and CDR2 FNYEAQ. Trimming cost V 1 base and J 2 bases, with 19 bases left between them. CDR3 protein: CASSLGRVYIANTDTQYF. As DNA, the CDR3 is TGTGCCAGCAGCTTAGGTAGAGTGTACATAGCAAACACAGATACGCAGTATTTT.

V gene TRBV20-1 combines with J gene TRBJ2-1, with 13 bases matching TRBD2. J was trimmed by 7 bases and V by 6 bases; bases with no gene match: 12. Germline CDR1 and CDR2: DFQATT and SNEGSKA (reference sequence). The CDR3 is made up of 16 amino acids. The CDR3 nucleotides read TGCAGTGCCACTCCGGGACTAGCGGGATTTTATAATGAGCAGTTCTTC. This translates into CSATPGLAGFYNEQFF.

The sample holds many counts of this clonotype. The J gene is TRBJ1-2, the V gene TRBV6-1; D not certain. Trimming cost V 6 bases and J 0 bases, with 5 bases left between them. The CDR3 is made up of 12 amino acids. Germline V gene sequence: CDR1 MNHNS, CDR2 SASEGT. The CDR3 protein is CASSPTNYGYTF. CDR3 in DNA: TGTGCCAGCAGCCCCACTAACTATGGCTACACCTTC.

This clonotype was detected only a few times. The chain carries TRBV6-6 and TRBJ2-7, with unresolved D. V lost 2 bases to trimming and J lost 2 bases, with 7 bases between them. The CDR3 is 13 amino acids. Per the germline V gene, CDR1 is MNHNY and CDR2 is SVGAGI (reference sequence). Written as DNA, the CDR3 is TGTGCCAGCAGTTACGACGGAACCTACGAGCAGTACTTC. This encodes CASSYDGTYEQYF.

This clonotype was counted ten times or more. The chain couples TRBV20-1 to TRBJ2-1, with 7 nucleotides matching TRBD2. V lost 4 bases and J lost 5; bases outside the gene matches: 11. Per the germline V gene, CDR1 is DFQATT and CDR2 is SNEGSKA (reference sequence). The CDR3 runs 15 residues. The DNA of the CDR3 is TGCAGTGCTATGAACGTAGCGGGTTGGAACAATGAGCAGTTCTTC. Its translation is CSAMNVAGWNNEQFF.

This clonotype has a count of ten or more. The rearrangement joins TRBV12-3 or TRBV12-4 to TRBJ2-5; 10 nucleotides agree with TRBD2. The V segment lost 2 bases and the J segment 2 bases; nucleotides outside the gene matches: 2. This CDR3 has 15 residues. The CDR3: CASSLSSGGQETQYF. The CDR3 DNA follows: TGTGCCAGCAGTTTAAGTAGCGGGGGGCAAGAGACCCAGTACTTC.

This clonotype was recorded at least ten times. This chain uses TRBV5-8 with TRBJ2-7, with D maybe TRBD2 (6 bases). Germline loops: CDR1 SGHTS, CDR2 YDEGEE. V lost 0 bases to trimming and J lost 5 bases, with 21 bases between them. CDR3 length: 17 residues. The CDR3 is CASSLGTRAGFSDEQYF. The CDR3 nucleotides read TGTGCCAGCAGCTTGGGGACTCGTGCGGGGTTTAGTGACGAGCAGTACTTC.

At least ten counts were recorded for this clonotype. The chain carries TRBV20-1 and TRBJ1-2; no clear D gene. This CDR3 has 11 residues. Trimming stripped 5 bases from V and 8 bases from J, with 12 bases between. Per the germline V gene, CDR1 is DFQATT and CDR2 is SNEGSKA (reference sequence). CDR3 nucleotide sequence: TGCAGTGCTTTTGACTCCTTCGGCTACACCTTC. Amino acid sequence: CSAFDSFGYTF.

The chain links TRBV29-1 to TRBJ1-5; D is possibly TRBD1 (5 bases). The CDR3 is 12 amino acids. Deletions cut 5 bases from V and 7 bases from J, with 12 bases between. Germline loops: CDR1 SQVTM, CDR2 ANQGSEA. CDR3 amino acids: CSVWERGQPQHF. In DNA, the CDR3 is TGCAGCGTTTGGGAGAGGGGCCAGCCCCAGCATTTT.

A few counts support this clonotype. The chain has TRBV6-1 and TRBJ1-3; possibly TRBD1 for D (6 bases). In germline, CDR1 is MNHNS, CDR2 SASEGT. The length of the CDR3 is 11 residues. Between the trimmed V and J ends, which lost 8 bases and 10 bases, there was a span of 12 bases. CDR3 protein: CASQGQGTIYF. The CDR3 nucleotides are TGTGCCAGCCAAGGGCAGGGGACCATATATTTT.

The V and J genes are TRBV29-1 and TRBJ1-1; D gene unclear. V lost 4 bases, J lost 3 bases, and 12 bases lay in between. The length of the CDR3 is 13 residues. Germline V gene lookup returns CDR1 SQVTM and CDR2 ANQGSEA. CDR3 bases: TGCAGCGTTGTCAGGACCTTCGACACTGAAGCTTTCTTT. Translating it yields CSVVRTFDTEAFF.